These 18 T cell receptor beta chains were sequenced from one sample in a study of T-cell memory formation after mild COVID-19. TCRdb re-called the 5' RACE reads with MiXCR, one entry per CDR3 protein. The sample gives roughly 380,000 distinct CDR3 sequences, 25% to 30% of which show up once; roughly 14% is in the top ten. The sequenced sample was PBMCs or a T cell subset sorted from them (not recorded which). These receptors were collected from an adult woman who had mild COVID-19 (a few samples of this study predate the infection). Cell type and time point are not known.

The chain employs TRBV4-2 and TRBJ1-1; D possibly corresponds to TRBD1 (6 bases). Germline loops: CDR1 LGHNA, CDR2 YNFKEQ. This CDR3 has 14 amino acids. Trimming stripped 1 base from V and 5 bases from J, with 11 bases between. This CDR3 is CASSQAGANTEAFF. The CDR3 region has the DNA TGTGCCAGCAGCCAAGCAGGGGCAAATACTGAAGCTTTCTTT.

This sequence joins TRBV24-1 and TRBJ2-1, with D possibly TRBD1 on 6 matching bases. V lost 6 bases, J lost 4 bases, and 15 bases lay in between. This CDR3 has 15 amino acids. The germline CDR1 and CDR2 sequences are KGHDR and SFDVKD. The CDR3: CATSRRGSGYNEQFF. The CDR3, as DNA: TGTGCCACCAGTAGAAGGGGGAGTGGGTACAATGAGCAGTTCTTC.

The rearrangement links TRBV7-9 to TRBJ2-6, with D tentatively TRBD2 (6 bases). The germline CDR1 and CDR2 sequences are SEHNR and FQNEAQ (reference sequence). This CDR3 spans 18 amino acids. The V end lost 1 base, the J end lost 0 bases, and 13 bases lay between the germline ends. The CDR3 loop reads CASSLGGGLTSGANVLTF. For the CDR3, the DNA is TGTGCCAGCAGCTTAGGTGGGGGACTTACCTCTGGGGCCAACGTCCTGACTTTC. The full variable domain, rest sourced from reference TRBV7-9 and TRBJ2-6, is DTGVSQNPRHKITKRGQNVTFRCDPISEHNRLYWYRQTLGQGPEFLTYFQNEAQLEKSRLLSDRFSAERPKGSFSTLEIQRTEQGDSAMYLCASSLGGGLTSGANVLTFGAGSRLTVL.

This clonotype was seen a handful of times. The chain is built from TRBV7-6 and TRBJ1-2, with 8 bases lining up with TRBD1. The CDR3 length is 14 residues. Germline CDR1 SGHVS, CDR2 FNYEAQ. The J segment lost 3 bases and the V segment lost 3 bases, leaving 3 bases of the junction unmatched. The CDR3 spells CASSFNRGDYGYTF. The CDR3, as DNA: TGTGCCAGCAGCTTTAACAGGGGGGACTATGGCTACACCTTC.

J is TRBJ2-3 and V is TRBV7-3; 7 bases agree with TRBD2. The V segment lost 5 bases and the J segment 6 bases; nucleotides outside the gene matches: 5. This CDR3 has 13 residues. The germline CDR1 and CDR2 sequences are SGHTA and FQGTGA. The CDR3 DNA sequence: TGTGCCAGCAGCAAGACTAGCCTGGATACGCAGTATTTT. Residues: CASSKTSLDTQYF.

V and J are TRBV20-1 and TRBJ1-5; 7 positions match TRBD1. The trim removed 0 bases at V and 8 bases at J, leaving 4 bases unmatched. Germline V gene data show CDR1 as DFQATT and CDR2 as SNEGSKA (reference sequence). The length of the CDR3 is 13 residues. CDR3 loop: CSARERGRKPQHF. The CDR3 DNA reads as TGCAGTGCTAGAGAGAGGGGGCGGAAGCCCCAGCATTTT.

Here the CDR3 reads CASSRAGTLNTEAFF. In DNA form, the CDR3 reads TGTGCCAGCAGCCGGGCCGGCACGTTGAACACTGAAGCTTTCTTT. The rearrangement joins TRBV7-2 to TRBJ1-1; D uncertain. Trimming pared 5 bases from V and 0 bases from J, leaving 13 bases between. This CDR3 region has 15 residues. Germline-derived CDR1 and CDR2 are SGHTA and FQGNSA.

The chain carries TRBV7-9 and TRBJ2-3; D possibly corresponds to TRBD2 (6 bases). Germline V gives CDR1 SEHNR, CDR2 FQNEAQ (reference sequence). There are 19 residues in the CDR3. Trimming took 0 bases from V and 2 from J, leaving 21 bases between them. CDR3 coding DNA: TGTGCCAGCAGCTTAGCAGGTAGCGGCCCCCTCCAACTCACAGATACGCAGTATTTT. Its translation: CASSLAGSGPLQLTDTQYF.

The chain carries TRBV20-1 and TRBJ1-1; unclear D gene. The germline V and J ends were trimmed by 4 bases and 6 bases, with 12 bases remaining between them. From germline, CDR1 is DFQATT and CDR2 SNEGSKA (reference sequence). This CDR3 spans 12 amino acids. The CDR3 loop is CSATGLTPEAFF. In nucleotides, the CDR3 is TGCAGTGCTACCGGACTGACGCCTGAAGCTTTCTTT.

There are a few counts of this clonotype. The V and J genes are TRBV2 and TRBJ2-3; D possibly matches TRBD1 or TRBD2 (6 bases each). CDR1 is SNHLY and CDR2 is FYNNEI in the germline V gene. The V gene lost 3 bases and the J gene lost 3 bases, with 10 bases spanning the gap. CDR3 length equals 14 residues. CDR3 region: CASSEGGWTDTQYF. The CDR3 DNA reads as TGTGCCAGCAGTGAGGGGGGCTGGACAGATACGCAGTATTTT.

The count of this clonotype is one. The chain couples TRBV6-5 to TRBJ2-3, with D possibly called TRBD1 or TRBD2 (5 bases each). V was cut by 4 bases and J by 5 bases, with 16 bases left in between. The CDR3 totals 15 residues. Germline assignment: CDR1 MNHEY and CDR2 SVGAGI. This chain's CDR3 is CASSSLWGIGDTQYF. Written as DNA, the CDR3 is TGTGCCAGCAGTTCCCTCTGGGGGATAGGAGATACGCAGTATTTT.

The V and J genes are TRBV6-2 or TRBV6-3 and TRBJ2-3; D remains unclear. V lost 2 bases to trimming and J lost 0 bases, with 9 bases between them. Germline lookup yields CDR1 MNHEY and CDR2 SVGEGT. The CDR3 has 15 amino acids. DNA of the CDR3: TGTGCCAGCAGTTACGAGCTTTCCAGCACAGATACGCAGTATTTT. Protein: CASSYELSSTDTQYF.

This chain connects TRBV12-3 or TRBV12-4 to TRBJ1-2; 7 bases are a match to TRBD1. V shed 0 bases, J shed 7 bases, and the junction held 11 bases outside the gene matches. CDR3 length equals 16 residues. CDR3 sequence (DNA): TGTGCCAGCAGTTTAGCCAGGGGGTACAGTTCGGCTGGCTACACCTTC. Residues: CASSLARGYSSAGYTF.

In its sample, this clonotype was seen a few times. The chain recombines TRBV5-6 with TRBJ2-3; D uncertain. Germline V gives CDR1 SGHDT, CDR2 YYEEEE. The germline V and J ends were trimmed by 4 bases and 6 bases, with 9 bases remaining between them. The CDR3 extends over 12 amino acids. The CDR3 protein is CASSPPRDTQYF. In DNA form, the CDR3 reads TGTGCCAGCAGCCCGCCCCGGGATACGCAGTATTTT.

The chain employs TRBV5-1 and TRBJ2-2; D ambiguous. The germline V gene encodes CDR1 SGHRS and CDR2 YFSETQ. The CDR3 runs 15 residues. Trimming took off 7 bases at V and 0 bases at J, with 13 bases between the two ends. DNA for the CDR3: TGCGCCAGCGATACAGATTCCCCGAACACCGGGGAGCTGTTTTTT. As protein: CASDTDSPNTGELFF.

V gene TRBV11-3 combines with J gene TRBJ2-3, with 10 bases fitting TRBD1. Germline V gene sequence: CDR1 SGHNT, CDR2 YENEEA. Trimming took 1 base from V and 6 from J; bases not matched to a gene: 10. The CDR3 is made up of 17 amino acids. The CDR3 nucleotides read TGTGCCAGCAGCTTAGGACAGGGGGCGGGCGGAGCTGATACGCAGTATTTT. It codes for CASSLGQGAGGADTQYF.

This chain links TRBV7-8 with TRBJ2-6, with 7 nucleotides matching TRBD1. Trimming took 4 bases from V and 1 from J; bases not matched to a gene: 10. This CDR3 is built from 18 residues. The V gene's germline CDR1 is SGHVS and CDR2 FQNEAQ. CDR3 sequence (DNA): TGTGCCAGCAGCTCCAGGACAGGAGTTTTTTCTGGGGCCAACGTCCTGACTTTC. Encoded protein: CASSSRTGVFSGANVLTF.

This clonotype was observed a handful of times. This chain links TRBV7-2 with TRBJ2-5, with 11 positions matching TRBD2. CDR3 size: 16 residues. Unmatched junction bases numbered 5, after V lost 3 bases and J lost 2 bases. Germline V gene sequence: CDR1 SGHTA, CDR2 FQGNSA. CDR3 sequence reads: CASSLLIAGGQETQYF. For the CDR3, the DNA is TGTGCCAGCAGCTTGCTTATAGCGGGGGGGCAAGAGACCCAGTACTTC.